This TCR beta chain was sequenced during a study of CD8 T cells in Susac syndrome. The multiple sclerosis control cohort comprised treatment-naive individuals presenting with stable or active relapsing-remitting disease. Random hexamers were used to reverse transcribe an amount of about 0.45 to 1 ug RNA. TCR beta CDR3 was amplified by immunoSEQ multiplex PCR. This amplification extended across 54 Vbeta and 13 Jbeta segments. Each CDR3 protein is one row after TCRdb ran MiXCR on the immunoSEQ multiplex PCR reads. This table has 330,000 or so distinct CDR3 sequences, approximately 85% appearing once. CDR1 MDHEN and CDR2 SYDVKM come from the germline V gene. V shed 2 bases and J shed 2 bases, with 12 bases lying between them. The CDR3 length is 16 residues.

The chain joins TRBV28 to TRBJ2-2; possible D gene TRBD2, 5 bases. The receptor was isolated from a human donor with multiple sclerosis. Sequencing was performed on CD8+ T cells from PBMCs. CDR3: CASSLGGVQNTGELFF. For the CDR3, the DNA is TGTGCCAGCAGTTTAGGAGGCGTCCAAAACACCGGGGAGCTGTTTTTT.